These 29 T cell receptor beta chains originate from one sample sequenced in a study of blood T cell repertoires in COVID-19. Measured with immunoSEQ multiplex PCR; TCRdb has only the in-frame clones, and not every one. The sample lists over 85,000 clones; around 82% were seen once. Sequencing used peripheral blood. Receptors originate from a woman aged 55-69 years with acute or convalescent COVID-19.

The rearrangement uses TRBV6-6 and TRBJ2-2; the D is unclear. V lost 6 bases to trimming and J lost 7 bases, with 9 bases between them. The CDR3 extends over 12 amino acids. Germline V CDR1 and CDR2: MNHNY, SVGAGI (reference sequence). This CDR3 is CASSPTGGELFF. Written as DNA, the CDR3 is TGTGCCAGCAGCCCTACCGGCGGGGAGCTGTTTTTT.

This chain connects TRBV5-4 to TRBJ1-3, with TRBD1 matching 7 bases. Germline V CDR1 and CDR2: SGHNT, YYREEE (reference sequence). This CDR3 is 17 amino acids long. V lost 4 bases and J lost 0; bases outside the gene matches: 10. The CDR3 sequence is CASSMGGGGPSGNTIYF. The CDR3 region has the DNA TGTGCCAGCAGCATGGGAGGGGGCGGCCCCTCTGGAAACACCATATATTTT.

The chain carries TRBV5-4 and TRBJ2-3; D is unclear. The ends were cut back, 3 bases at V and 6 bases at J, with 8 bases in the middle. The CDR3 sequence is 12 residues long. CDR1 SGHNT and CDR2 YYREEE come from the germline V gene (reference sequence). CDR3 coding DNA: TGTGCCAGCAGCTCCTTATTGGATACGCAGTATTTT. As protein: CASSSLLDTQYF.

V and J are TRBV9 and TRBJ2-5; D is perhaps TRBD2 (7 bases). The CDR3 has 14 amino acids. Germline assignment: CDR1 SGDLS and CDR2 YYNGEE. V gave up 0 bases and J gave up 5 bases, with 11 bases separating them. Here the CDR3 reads CASSVEGGPETQYF. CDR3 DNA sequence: TGTGCCAGCAGCGTAGAGGGGGGGCCGGAGACCCAGTACTTC.

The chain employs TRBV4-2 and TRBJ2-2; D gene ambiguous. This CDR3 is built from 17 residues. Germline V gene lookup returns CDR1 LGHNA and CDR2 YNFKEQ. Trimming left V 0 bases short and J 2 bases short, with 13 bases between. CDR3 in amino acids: CASSQEFGLVNTGELFF. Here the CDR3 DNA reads TGTGCCAGCAGCCAAGAGTTTGGCCTAGTTAACACCGGGGAGCTGTTTTTT.

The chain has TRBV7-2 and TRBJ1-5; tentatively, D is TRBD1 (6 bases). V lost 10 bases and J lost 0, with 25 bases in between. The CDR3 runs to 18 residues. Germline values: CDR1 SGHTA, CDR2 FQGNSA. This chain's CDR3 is CAIQGRADRGYSNQPQHF. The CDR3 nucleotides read TGTGCCATACAGGGTAGGGCCGATAGGGGCTATAGCAATCAGCCCCAGCATTTT.

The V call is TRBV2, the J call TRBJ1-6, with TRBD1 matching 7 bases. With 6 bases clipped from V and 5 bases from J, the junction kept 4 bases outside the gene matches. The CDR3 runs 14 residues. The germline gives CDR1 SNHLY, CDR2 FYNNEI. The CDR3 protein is CASRTGTDNSPLHF. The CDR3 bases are TGTGCCAGCAGGACCGGGACAGATAATTCACCCCTCCACTTT. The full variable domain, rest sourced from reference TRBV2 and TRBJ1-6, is EPEVTQTPSHQVTQMGQEVILRCVPISNHLYFYWYRQILGQKVEFLVSFYNNEISEKSEIFDDQFSVERPDGSNFTLKIRSTKLEDSAMYFCASRTGTDNSPLHFGNGTRLTVT.

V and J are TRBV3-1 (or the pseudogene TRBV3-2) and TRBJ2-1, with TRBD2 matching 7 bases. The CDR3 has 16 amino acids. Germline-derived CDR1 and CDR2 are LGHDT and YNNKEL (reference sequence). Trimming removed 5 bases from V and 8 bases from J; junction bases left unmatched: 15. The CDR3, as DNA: TGTGCCAGCAGCAAACGGGGGGTGATGGGGTCCGATGAGCAGTTCTTC. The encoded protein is CASSKRGVMGSDEQFF.

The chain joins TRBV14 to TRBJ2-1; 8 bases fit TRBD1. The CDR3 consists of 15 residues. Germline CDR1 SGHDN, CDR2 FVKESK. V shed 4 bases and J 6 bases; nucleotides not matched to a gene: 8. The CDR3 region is CASSPLGTGANEQFF. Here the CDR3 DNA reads TGTGCCAGCAGCCCTCTAGGGACAGGCGCCAATGAGCAGTTCTTC.

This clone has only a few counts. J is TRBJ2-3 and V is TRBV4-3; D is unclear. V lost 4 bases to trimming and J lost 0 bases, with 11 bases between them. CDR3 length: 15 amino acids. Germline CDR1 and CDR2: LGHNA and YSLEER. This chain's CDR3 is CASSPRSRSTDTQYF. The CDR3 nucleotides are TGCGCCAGCAGCCCACGAAGCAGGAGCACAGATACGCAGTATTTT.

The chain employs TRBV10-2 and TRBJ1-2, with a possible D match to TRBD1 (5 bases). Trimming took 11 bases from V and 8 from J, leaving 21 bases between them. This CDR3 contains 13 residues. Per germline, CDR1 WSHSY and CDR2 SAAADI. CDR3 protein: CAVEWAGGYGYTF. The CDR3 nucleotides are TGCGCCGTAGAGTGGGCGGGGGGTTACGGCTACACCTTC.

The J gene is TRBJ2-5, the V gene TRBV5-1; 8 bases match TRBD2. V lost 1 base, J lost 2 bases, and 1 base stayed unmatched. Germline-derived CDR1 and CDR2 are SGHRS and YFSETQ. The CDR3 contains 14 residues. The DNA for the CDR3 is TGCGCCAGCAGCTTGACTAGCGGACAAGAGACCCAGTACTTC. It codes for CASSLTSGQETQYF.

The CDR3 protein is CASSSRYSPLHF. Here the CDR3 DNA reads TGTGCCAGCAGTTCCAGGTATTCACCCCTCCACTTT. The chain has TRBV12-3 or TRBV12-4 and TRBJ1-6; D is ambiguous. The CDR3 contains 12 residues. Trimming shortened V by 4 bases and J by 8 bases, and 6 bases separated the two germline ends.

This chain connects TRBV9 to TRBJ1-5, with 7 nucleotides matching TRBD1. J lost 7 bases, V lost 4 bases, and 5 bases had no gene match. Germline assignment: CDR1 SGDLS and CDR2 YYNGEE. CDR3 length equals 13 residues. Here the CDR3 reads CASSRTGVQPQHF. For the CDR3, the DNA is TGTGCCAGCAGCAGGACAGGCGTCCAGCCCCAGCATTTT.

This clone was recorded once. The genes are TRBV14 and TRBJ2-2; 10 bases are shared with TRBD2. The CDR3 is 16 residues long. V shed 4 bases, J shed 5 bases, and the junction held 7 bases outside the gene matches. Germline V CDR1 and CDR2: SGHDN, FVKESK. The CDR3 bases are TGTGCCAGCAGCCGCCATAGCGGGGGGCGTACCGGGGAGCTGTTTTTT. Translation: CASSRHSGGRTGELFF.

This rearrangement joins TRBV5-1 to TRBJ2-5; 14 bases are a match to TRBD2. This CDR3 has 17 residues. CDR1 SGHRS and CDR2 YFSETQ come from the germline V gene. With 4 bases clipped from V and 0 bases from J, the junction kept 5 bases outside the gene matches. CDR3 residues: CASSPGTSGGYQETQYF. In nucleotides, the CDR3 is TGCGCCAGCAGCCCCGGGACTAGCGGGGGATACCAAGAGACCCAGTACTTC.

CDR3 bases: TGTGCCAGCAGTTTATTACCCGGGACAGGGGCTTCAGATACGCAGTATTTT. This encodes CASSLLPGTGASDTQYF. This sequence joins TRBV27 and TRBJ2-3, with TRBD1 matching 10 bases. Germline-derived CDR1 and CDR2 are MNHEY and SMNVEV (reference sequence). J gave up 4 bases and V 1 base, and 8 bases lay outside the gene matches. The CDR3 covers 17 residues.

CDR3 sequence: CASSAASETNSPLHF. The CDR3, as DNA: TGTGCCAGCAGCGCCGCCTCGGAGACCAATTCACCCCTCCACTTT. This rearrangement joins TRBV9 to TRBJ1-6; D ambiguous. The length of the CDR3 is 15 residues. V lost 3 bases, J lost 7 bases, and 14 bases lay in between. Germline V CDR1 and CDR2: SGDLS, YYNGEE.

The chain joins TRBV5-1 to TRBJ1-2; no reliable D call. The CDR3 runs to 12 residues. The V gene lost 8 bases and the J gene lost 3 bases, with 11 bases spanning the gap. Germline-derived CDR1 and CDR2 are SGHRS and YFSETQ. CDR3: CASSGGDYGYTF. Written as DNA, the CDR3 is TGCGCCAGTTCAGGAGGCGACTATGGCTACACCTTC.

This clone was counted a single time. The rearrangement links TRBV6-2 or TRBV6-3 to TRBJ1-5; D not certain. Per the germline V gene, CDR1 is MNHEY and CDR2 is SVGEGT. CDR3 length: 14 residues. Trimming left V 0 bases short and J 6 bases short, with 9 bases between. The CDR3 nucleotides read TGTGCCAGCAGTTACTCGTATTCGGGTCAGCCCCAGCATTTT. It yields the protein CASSYSYSGQPQHF.

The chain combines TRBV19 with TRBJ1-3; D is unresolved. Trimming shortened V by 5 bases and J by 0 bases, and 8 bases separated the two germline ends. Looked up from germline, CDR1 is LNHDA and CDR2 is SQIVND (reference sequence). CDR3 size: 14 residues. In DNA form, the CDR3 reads TGTGCCAGTAGTCGGCGGAGCTCTGGAAACACCATATATTTT. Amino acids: CASSRRSSGNTIYF.

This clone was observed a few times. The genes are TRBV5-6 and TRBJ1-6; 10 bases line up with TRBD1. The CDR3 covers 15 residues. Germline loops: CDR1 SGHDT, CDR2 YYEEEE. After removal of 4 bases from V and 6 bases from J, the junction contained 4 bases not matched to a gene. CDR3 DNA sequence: TGTGCCAGCAGCACGGGACAGGGGCTTAATTCACCCCTCCACTTT. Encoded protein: CASSTGQGLNSPLHF.

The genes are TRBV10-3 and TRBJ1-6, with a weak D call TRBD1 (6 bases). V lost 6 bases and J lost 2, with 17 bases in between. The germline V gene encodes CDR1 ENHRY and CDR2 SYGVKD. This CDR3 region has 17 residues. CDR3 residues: CAIRTEQGNTYNSPLHF. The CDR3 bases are TGTGCCATCAGAACAGAGCAGGGGAACACCTATAATTCACCCCTCCACTTT.

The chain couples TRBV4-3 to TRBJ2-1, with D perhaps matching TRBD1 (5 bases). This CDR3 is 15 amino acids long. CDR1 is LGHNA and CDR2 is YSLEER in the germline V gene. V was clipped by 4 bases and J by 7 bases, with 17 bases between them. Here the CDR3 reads CASSRSTGQSNEQFF. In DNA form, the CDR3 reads TGCGCCAGCAGCCGCAGTACTGGACAATCGAATGAGCAGTTCTTC.

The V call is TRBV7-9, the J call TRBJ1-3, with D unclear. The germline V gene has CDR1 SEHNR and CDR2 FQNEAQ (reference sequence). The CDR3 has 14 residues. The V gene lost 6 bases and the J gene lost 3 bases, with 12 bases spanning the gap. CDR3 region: CASRTLALGNTIYF. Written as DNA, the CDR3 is TGTGCCAGCAGGACTTTAGCTCTTGGAAACACCATATATTTT.

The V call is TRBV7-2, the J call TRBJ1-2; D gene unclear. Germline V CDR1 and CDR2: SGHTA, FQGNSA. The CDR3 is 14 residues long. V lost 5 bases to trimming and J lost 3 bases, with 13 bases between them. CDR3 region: CASSQQNWDYGYTF. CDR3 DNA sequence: TGTGCCAGCAGCCAACAGAATTGGGACTATGGCTACACCTTC.

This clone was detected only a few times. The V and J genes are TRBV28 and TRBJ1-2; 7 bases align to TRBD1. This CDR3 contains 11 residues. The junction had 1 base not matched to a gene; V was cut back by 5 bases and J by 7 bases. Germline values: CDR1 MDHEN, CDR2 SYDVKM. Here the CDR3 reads CASSDRAGYTF. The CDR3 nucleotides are TGTGCCAGCAGTGACAGGGCTGGCTACACCTTC.

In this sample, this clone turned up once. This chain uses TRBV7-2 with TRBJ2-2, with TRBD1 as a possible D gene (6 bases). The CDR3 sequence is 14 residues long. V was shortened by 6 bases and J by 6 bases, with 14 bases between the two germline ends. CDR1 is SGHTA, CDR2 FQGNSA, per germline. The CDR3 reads CASRRNQGSGELFF. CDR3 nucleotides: TGTGCCAGCAGGCGCAATCAGGGGTCCGGGGAGCTGTTTTTT.

The CDR3 nucleotides are TGTGCCAGCAGCTGGACAGACACGAACACTGAAGCTTTCTTT. Translation: CASSWTDTNTEAFF. The chain links TRBV5-5 to TRBJ1-1, with D maybe TRBD1 (6 bases). V was pared by 3 bases and J by 1 base, with 10 bases between. The CDR3 covers 14 residues. Germline V lookup: CDR1 SGHKS, CDR2 YYEKEE (reference sequence).